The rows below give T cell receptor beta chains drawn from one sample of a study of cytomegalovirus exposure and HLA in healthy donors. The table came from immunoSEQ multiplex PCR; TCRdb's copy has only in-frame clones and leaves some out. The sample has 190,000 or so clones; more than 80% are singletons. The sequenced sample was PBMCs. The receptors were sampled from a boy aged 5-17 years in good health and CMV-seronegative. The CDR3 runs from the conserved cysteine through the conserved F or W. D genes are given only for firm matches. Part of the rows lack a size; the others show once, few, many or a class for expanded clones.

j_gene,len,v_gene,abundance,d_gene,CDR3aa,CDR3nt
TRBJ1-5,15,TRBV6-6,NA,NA,CASSQNGGARDPQHF,TGTGCCAGCAGTCAGAACGGTGGGGCCCGAGATCCCCAGCATTTT
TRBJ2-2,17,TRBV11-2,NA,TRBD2,CASSKEIAGGNTGELFF,TGTGCCAGCAGCAAAGAAATAGCGGGGGGGAACACCGGGGAGCTGTTTTTT
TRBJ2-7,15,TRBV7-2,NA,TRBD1,CASSLVGTASYEQYF,TGTGCCAGCAGCTTAGTCGGGACAGCGTCCTACGAGCAGTACTTC
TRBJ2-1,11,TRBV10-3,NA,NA,CAISDSGEQFF,TGTGCCATCAGTGATAGCGGTGAGCAGTTCTTC
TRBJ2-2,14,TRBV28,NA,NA,CASSLWAGTGELFF,TGTGCCAGCAGTTTATGGGCGGGCACCGGGGAGCTGTTTTTT
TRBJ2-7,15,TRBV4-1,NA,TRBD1,CASSQPRDRPHEQYF,TGCGCCAGCAGCCAACCCCGGGACAGGCCCCACGAGCAGTACTTC
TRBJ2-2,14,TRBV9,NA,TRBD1,CASSPTGGTGELFF,TGTGCCAGCAGCCCTACAGGGGGCACCGGGGAGCTGTTTTTT
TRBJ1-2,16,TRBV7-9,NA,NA,CASSSSDNQGPYGYTF,TGTGCCAGCAGCTCCAGTGACAACCAGGGCCCTTATGGCTACACCTTC
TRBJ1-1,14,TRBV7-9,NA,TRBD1,CASSFPGQSTEAFF,TGTGCCAGCAGCTTCCCGGGACAGAGCACTGAAGCTTTCTTT
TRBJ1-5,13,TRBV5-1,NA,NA,CASSPGLNQPQHF,TGCGCCAGCAGTCCGGGACTGAATCAGCCCCAGCATTTT
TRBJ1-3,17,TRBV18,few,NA,CASSPQGLGSSGNTIYF,TGTGCCAGCTCACCACAAGGACTCGGCAGCTCTGGAAACACCATATATTTT
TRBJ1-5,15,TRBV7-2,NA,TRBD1,CASSQTTGWNQPQHF,TGTGCCAGCAGCCAGACGACAGGGTGGAATCAGCCCCAGCATTTT
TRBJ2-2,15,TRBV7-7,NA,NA,CASSRSNLGAGELFF,TGTGCTAGCAGCCGAAGTAATTTGGGCGCCGGGGAGCTGTTTTTT
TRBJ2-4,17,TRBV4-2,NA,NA,CASSQGWAELAKNIQYF,TGTGCCAGCAGCCAAGGGTGGGCCGAGCTAGCCAAAAACATTCAGTACTTC
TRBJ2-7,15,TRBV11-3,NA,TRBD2,CASSFGTSNDDEQYF,TGTGCCAGCAGCTTCGGGACTAGCAATGACGACGAGCAGTACTTC
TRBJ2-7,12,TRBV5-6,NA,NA,CASSLGTTDQYF,TGTGCCAGCAGCTTGGGGACAACCGACCAGTACTTC
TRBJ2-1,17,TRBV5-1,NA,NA,CASSPLEGQRDNNEQFF,TGCGCCAGCAGCCCGCTCGAGGGGCAGCGGGACAACAATGAGCAGTTCTTC
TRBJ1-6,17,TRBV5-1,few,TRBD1,CASSVGQAASFNSPLHF,TGCGCCAGCAGCGTGGGACAGGCAGCCTCTTTTAATTCACCCCTCCACTTT
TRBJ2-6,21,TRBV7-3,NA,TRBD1,CASSLIGGSGTGVSGANVLTF,TGTGCCAGCAGCTTAATTGGGGGGTCCGGGACAGGGGTGTCTGGGGCCAACGTCCTGACTTTC
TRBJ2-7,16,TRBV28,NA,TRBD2,CASKTNSGRARDEQYF,TGTGCCAGCAAAACTAACAGCGGGAGGGCCCGTGACGAGCAGTACTTC
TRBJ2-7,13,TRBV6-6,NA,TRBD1,CASSYTGAYEQYF,TGTGCCAGCAGTTACACAGGGGCGTACGAGCAGTACTTC
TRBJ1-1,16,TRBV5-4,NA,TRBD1,CASSSAWDRVGTEAFF,TGTGCCAGCAGTTCGGCCTGGGACAGGGTCGGAACTGAAGCTTTCTTT
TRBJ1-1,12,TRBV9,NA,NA,CASGRGNTEAFF,TGTGCCAGTGGCAGAGGGAACACTGAAGCTTTCTTT
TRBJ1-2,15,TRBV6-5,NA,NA,CASNGRQNPNYGYTF,TGTGCCAGCAATGGGAGGCAGAACCCTAACTATGGCTACACCTTC
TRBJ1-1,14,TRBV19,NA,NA,CASSIGPGNTEAFF,TGTGCCAGTAGTATAGGGCCGGGAAACACTGAAGCTTTCTTT
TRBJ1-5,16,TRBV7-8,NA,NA,CASSPVAGGQGQPQHF,TGTGCCAGCAGCCCCGTGGCGGGGGGGCAGGGACAGCCCCAGCATTTT
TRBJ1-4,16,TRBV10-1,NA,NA,CASSDEISRGGEKLFF,TGCGCCAGCAGTGACGAAATTTCCAGGGGCGGAGAAAAACTGTTTTTT